The rows below give T cell receptor beta chains drawn from one sample of a study of response to subunit inactivated influenza vaccine. TCRdb redid the calling of the RT-PCR reads with MiXCR, one entry per CDR3 protein. The sample consists of hundreds of thousands of distinct CDR3 sequences, over 9% of them appearing once. These data also formed part of another study, on T cells expressing NK-cell markers.

This specimen consisted of PBMCs from blood, obtained on the day of vaccination. These receptors all stem from a man in his fifties or sixties who received an inactivated influenza vaccine. The CDR3 runs from the conserved cysteine through the conserved F or W. The D gene is left open where the match is weak. Some rows have no size entry. The others give once, few or many, or a class for an expanded clone.

J: TRBJ2-5; D: NA; size: many; V: TRBV20-1; CDR3: CSAQGFGETQYF; DNA: TGCAGTGCCCAGGGTTTCGGTGAGACCCAGTACTTC
J: TRBJ2-4; D: NA; size: many; V: TRBV6-1; CDR3: CASSPGSEIAKNIQYF; DNA: TGTGCCAGCAGTCCGGGTAGCGAGATAGCCAAAAACATTCAGTACTTC
J: TRBJ2-1; D: TRBD2; size: NA; V: TRBV20-1; CDR3: CSAARGGNTHNEQFF; DNA: TGCAGTGCTGCGCGGGGGGGCAACACGCACAATGAGCAGTTCTTC
J: TRBJ2-1; D: NA; size: once; V: TRBV29-1; CDR3: CSAKTNSRKFF; DNA: TGCAGCGCCAAAACAAACTCCCGAAAGTTCTTC
J: TRBJ2-7; D: TRBD2; size: NA; V: TRBV10-3; CDR3: CAISRSGTSDEQYF; DNA: TGTGCCATCAGTCGGTCCGGGACTAGCGACGAGCAGTACTTC
J: TRBJ2-5; D: NA; size: NA; V: TRBV6-5; CDR3: CASSYSNRNQETQYF; DNA: TGTGCCAGCAGTTACTCGAATAGGAACCAAGAGACCCAGTACTTC
J: TRBJ1-1; D: NA; size: many; V: TRBV24-1; CDR3: CATSPDGTNTEAFF; DNA: TGTGCCACCAGCCCGGACGGAACTAACACTGAAGCTTTCTTT
J: TRBJ2-1; D: TRBD2; size: few; V: TRBV20-1; CDR3: CSARKRDTYNEQFF; DNA: TGCAGTGCTAGAAAGCGGGATACCTACAATGAGCAGTTCTTC
J: TRBJ1-5; D: NA; size: few; V: TRBV12-3/TRBV12-4; CDR3: CASSQTVSNQPQHF; DNA: TGTGCCAGCAGTCAGACCGTAAGCAATCAGCCCCAGCATTTT
J: TRBJ2-7; D: TRBD1; size: many; V: TRBV9; CDR3: CASSGRDSSYEQYF; DNA: TGTGCCAGCAGCGGCCGGGACAGCTCCTACGAGCAGTACTTC
J: TRBJ1-5; D: TRBD1; size: NA; V: TRBV12-3/TRBV12-4; CDR3: CASSRTGATNQPQHF; DNA: TGTGCCAGCAGCCGAACAGGGGCGACCAATCAGCCCCAGCATTTT
J: TRBJ1-4; D: NA; size: few; V: TRBV7-2; CDR3: CASSLDRLATNEKLFF; DNA: TGTGCCAGCAGCCTCGATCGTCTCGCAACTAATGAAAAACTGTTTTTT
J: TRBJ2-1; D: NA; size: NA; V: TRBV20-1; CDR3: CSARVLGSFYNEQFF; DNA: TGCAGTGCTAGAGTCCTAGGGTCCTTCTACAATGAGCAGTTCTTC
J: TRBJ2-1; D: TRBD2; size: NA; V: TRBV29-1; CDR3: CSARASGGYNEQFF; DNA: TGCAGCGCGAGGGCTAGCGGGGGGTACAATGAGCAGTTCTTC
J: TRBJ2-5; D: NA; size: NA; V: TRBV5-1; CDR3: CASRPQEPQETQYF; DNA: TGCGCCAGCAGACCCCAGGAGCCCCAAGAGACCCAGTACTTC
J: TRBJ2-3; D: NA; size: NA; V: TRBV18; CDR3: CATNRDMEDTQYF; DNA: TGTGCCACCAACCGGGACATGGAAGATACGCAGTATTTT
J: TRBJ1-2; D: NA; size: few; V: TRBV29-1; CDR3: CSVHTRSQGYGYGYTF; DNA: TGCAGCGTCCACACACGTTCACAGGGTTACGGCTATGGCTACACCTTC
J: TRBJ2-2; D: TRBD1; size: NA; V: TRBV11-2; CDR3: CASSKLQGYTEELFF; DNA: TGTGCCAGCAGCAAACTACAGGGGTACACCGAGGAGCTGTTTTTT
J: TRBJ1-4; D: NA; size: NA; V: TRBV4-2; CDR3: CASSQDLMQGWKGEKLFF; DNA: TGTGCCAGCAGCCAAGATCTTATGCAGGGGTGGAAGGGTGAAAAACTGTTTTTT
J: TRBJ2-7; D: TRBD1; size: few; V: TRBV7-6; CDR3: CASSLNAIRQGSEQYF; DNA: TGTGCCAGCAGCCTAAATGCGATAAGACAGGGCAGCGAGCAGTACTTC
J: TRBJ2-1; D: NA; size: many; V: TRBV4-3; CDR3: CASSPGGTLTGNEQFF; DNA: TGCGCCAGCAGCCCGGGTGGGACTCTTACGGGCAATGAGCAGTTCTTC
J: TRBJ2-1; D: NA; size: NA; V: TRBV5-1; CDR3: CASSLVSSRSSYNEHFF; DNA: TGCGCCAGCAGCTTGGTATCCTCGCGGAGCTCCTACAATGAGCACTTCTTC
J: TRBJ1-4; D: NA; size: few; V: TRBV4-2; CDR3: CASSQGLWEGTNEKLFF; DNA: TGTGCCAGCAGCCAAGGACTATGGGAGGGTACAAATGAAAAACTGTTTTTT
J: TRBJ1-6; D: TRBD1; size: few; V: TRBV2; CDR3: CASRGQAEPLHF; DNA: TGTGCCAGCAGGGGACAGGCCGAGCCCCTCCACTTT
J: TRBJ1-3; D: NA; size: NA; V: TRBV7-9; CDR3: CASSSRPTPSGNTIYF; DNA: TGTGCCAGCAGCTCCCGTCCAACCCCCTCTGGAAACACCATATATTTT
J: TRBJ2-2; D: TRBD2; size: few; V: TRBV28; CDR3: CASSLPSGRSVELFF; DNA: TGTGCCAGCAGTTTGCCTAGCGGGAGATCGGTGGAGCTGTTTTTT
J: TRBJ2-7; D: NA; size: many; V: TRBV28; CDR3: CASSNLGRQYF; DNA: TGTGCCAGCAGTAATCTAGGTCGGCAGTACTTC
J: TRBJ2-1; D: TRBD2; size: few; V: TRBV4-3; CDR3: CASSQERTGGTYNEQFF; DNA: TGCGCCAGCAGCCAAGAGAGGACGGGGGGAACCTACAATGAGCAGTTCTTC
J: TRBJ2-1; D: NA; size: few; V: TRBV20-1; CDR3: CSAKRAITYNEQFF; DNA: TGCAGTGCTAAAAGGGCGATTACCTACAATGAGCAGTTCTTC
J: TRBJ2-1; D: NA; size: NA; V: TRBV18; CDR3: CASSQKSGDYSYNEQFF; DNA: TGTGCCAGCTCACAAAAAAGTGGGGATTACTCCTACAATGAGCAGTTCTTC
J: TRBJ2-1; D: TRBD2; size: few; V: TRBV7-2; CDR3: CASSLTPGLGEQFF; DNA: TGTGCCAGCAGCTTAACCCCGGGACTAGGTGAGCAGTTCTTC
J: TRBJ1-4; D: TRBD1; size: NA; V: TRBV28; CDR3: CASSFPDRAARQLFF; DNA: TGTGCCAGCAGTTTCCCCGACAGGGCAGCGAGGCAACTGTTTTTT
J: TRBJ2-5; D: NA; size: NA; V: TRBV5-1; CDR3: CASSLGMEETQYF; DNA: TGCGCCAGCAGCTTGGGGATGGAAGAGACCCAGTACTTC
J: TRBJ2-7; D: NA; size: few; V: TRBV12-3/TRBV12-4; CDR3: CASSRTQGGVSYEQYF; DNA: TGTGCCAGCAGTAGGACCCAGGGGGGGGTCTCCTACGAGCAGTACTTC
J: TRBJ2-7; D: NA; size: few; V: TRBV5-1; CDR3: CASSLKITDSYEQYF; DNA: TGCGCCAGCAGCTTGAAGATTACGGACTCCTACGAGCAGTACTTC
J: TRBJ2-7; D: NA; size: few; V: TRBV6-1; CDR3: CASTRSGLTYEQYF; DNA: TGTGCCAGCACCCGGAGTGGGCTCACCTACGAGCAGTACTTC
J: TRBJ1-5; D: NA; size: NA; V: TRBV7-9; CDR3: CASSLGMGSQPQHF; DNA: TGTGCCAGCAGCTTAGGTATGGGATCCCAGCCCCAGCATTTT
J: TRBJ1-1; D: NA; size: many; V: TRBV7-9; CDR3: CASSARGTVYPEAFF; DNA: TGTGCCAGCAGCGCCCGAGGGACGGTTTACCCTGAAGCTTTCTTT
J: TRBJ1-1; D: NA; size: few; V: TRBV3-1; CDR3: CASSQASLNTEAFF; DNA: TGTGCCAGCAGCCAGGCTAGCCTGAACACTGAAGCTTTCTTT
J: TRBJ2-7; D: NA; size: NA; V: TRBV4-3; CDR3: CASSQDLGIPHEQYF; DNA: TGCGCCAGCAGCCAAGATCTAGGGATTCCCCACGAGCAGTACTTC
J: TRBJ2-1; D: TRBD2; size: few; V: TRBV10-3; CDR3: CAISDRREGPSNEQFF; DNA: TGTGCCATCAGTGATCGCCGGGAGGGCCCTTCCAATGAGCAGTTCTTC
J: TRBJ1-2; D: NA; size: NA; V: TRBV20-1; CDR3: CSATGGDYGYTF; DNA: TGCAGTGCAACTGGGGGGGACTATGGCTACACCTTC
J: TRBJ2-3; D: NA; size: few; V: TRBV7-8; CDR3: CASSLVGTPDWTDTQYF; DNA: TGTGCCAGCAGCTTAGTTGGGACCCCCGACTGGACAGATACGCAGTATTTT
J: TRBJ2-1; D: NA; size: many; V: TRBV5-1; CDR3: CASSSGWGPTDEQFF; DNA: TGCGCCAGCAGCTCCGGATGGGGCCCGACGGATGAGCAGTTCTTC
J: TRBJ2-7; D: TRBD1; size: NA; V: TRBV12-3/TRBV12-4; CDR3: CASRRGQGATYEQYF; DNA: TGTGCCAGCAGGCGGGGACAGGGGGCTACGTACGAGCAGTACTTC
J: TRBJ2-1; D: NA; size: NA; V: TRBV7-9; CDR3: CASSGQTRSSYNEQFF; DNA: TGTGCCAGCAGCGGACAGACCCGGAGCTCCTACAATGAGCAGTTCTTC
J: TRBJ2-7; D: NA; size: few; V: TRBV5-1; CDR3: CASSFETEQYF; DNA: TGCGCCAGCAGCTTTGAAACCGAGCAGTACTTC
J: TRBJ1-6; D: NA; size: few; V: TRBV25-1; CDR3: CASSETVGVSPLHF; DNA: TGTGCCAGCAGTGAAACGGTTGGGGTTTCACCCCTCCACTTT
J: TRBJ1-2; D: TRBD1; size: few; V: TRBV5-6; CDR3: CASIPPSNRGIGGYTF; DNA: TGTGCCAGCATCCCCCCTTCGAACAGGGGGATAGGTGGCTACACCTTC
J: TRBJ2-1; D: NA; size: few; V: TRBV12-3/TRBV12-4; CDR3: CASSLSASGAYNEQFF; DNA: TGTGCCAGCAGCCTCTCCGCGTCTGGAGCCTACAATGAGCAGTTCTTC
J: TRBJ2-7; D: NA; size: NA; V: TRBV7-8; CDR3: CASSLLYGGISYEQYF; DNA: TGTGCCAGCAGCCTCCTTTATGGGGGCATATCCTACGAGCAGTACTTC
J: TRBJ2-1; D: TRBD2; size: many; V: TRBV5-1; CDR3: CASSLGRGGLFF; DNA: TGCGCCAGCAGCTTGGGTCGGGGGGGGCTGTTCTTC
J: TRBJ1-5; D: NA; size: NA; V: TRBV20-1; CDR3: CSAIGLGSNQPQHF; DNA: TGCAGTGCTATTGGATTGGGTAGCAATCAGCCCCAGCATTTT
J: TRBJ2-5; D: NA; size: few; V: TRBV12-3/TRBV12-4; CDR3: CASSPRGGKTQYF; DNA: TGTGCCAGCAGCCCCCGCGGAGGGAAGACCCAGTACTTC
J: TRBJ2-3; D: NA; size: few; V: TRBV20-1; CDR3: CSASSLPGTSTDTQYF; DNA: TGCAGTGCTAGCTCTCTGCCAGGCACTAGCACAGATACGCAGTATTTT
J: TRBJ1-5; D: NA; size: few; V: TRBV4-2; CDR3: CASSQDAGTSDQPQHF; DNA: TGTGCCAGCAGCCAAGATGCTGGGACCTCGGATCAGCCCCAGCATTTT
J: TRBJ2-7; D: NA; size: NA; V: TRBV9; CDR3: CASSRSSDGAYEQYF; DNA: TGTGCCAGCAGCAGGTCCTCCGACGGGGCCTACGAGCAGTACTTC
J: TRBJ2-7; D: NA; size: NA; V: TRBV1; CDR3: CASSQDTAVSYEQYF; DNA: TGCGCCAGCAGCCAAGACACAGCAGTATCCTACGAGCAGTACTTC
J: TRBJ2-3; D: TRBD2; size: NA; V: TRBV19; CDR3: CASSILAGVGDTQYF; DNA: TGTGCCAGTAGTATCCTAGCGGGAGTAGGAGATACGCAGTATTTT